The rows below give T cell receptor beta chains drawn from one sample of a study of cytotoxic CD8 clonotypes in ibrutinib-treated CLL. Using immunoSEQ multiplex PCR, the repertoire was profiled, and TCRdb retains in-frame clones only, with some absent. The sample consists of around 97,000 clones, approximately 78% of them appearing once. Source: PBMCs, taken after 12 months of ibrutinib treatment. These receptors originate from a human donor with chronic lymphocytic leukemia. Both conserved end residues are part of each CDR3. A D gene is named only where the DNA matches it firmly. Not every row has a clone size; where given, it reads once, few, many or a size class.

J,size,length,V,D,DNA,CDR3
TRBJ1-1,NA,14,TRBV7-9,NA,TGTGCCAGCAGCACAGCCGGGGCCCACACTGAAGCTTTCTTT,CASSTAGAHTEAFF
TRBJ1-4,NA,14,TRBV28,NA,TGTGCCAGCAGAGGGGAGTTGAGAAATGAAAAACTGTTTTTT,CASRGELRNEKLFF
TRBJ2-7,NA,15,TRBV5-5,TRBD2,TGTGCCAGCAGCTTGGGTAGCGGGCCGTCCTACGAGCAGTACTTC,CASSLGSGPSYEQYF
TRBJ2-7,NA,13,TRBV14,NA,TGTGCCAGCAGCCAATGGGACTGGAACGAGCAGTACTTC,CASSQWDWNEQYF
TRBJ1-1,once,14,TRBV6-1,TRBD1,TGTGCCAGCAGTCGGGACAGGGGAGGCACTGAAGCTTTCTTT,CASSRDRGGTEAFF
TRBJ2-2,NA,16,TRBV5-4,NA,TGTGCCAGCAGCTTGTCCCGACATACGAACACCGGGGAGCTGTTTTTT,CASSLSRHTNTGELFF
TRBJ2-2,NA,15,TRBV10-3,TRBD1,TGTGCCATCAGTGCCGGCCAGGGGGCTACCGGGGAGCTGTTTTTT,CAISAGQGATGELFF
TRBJ1-6,NA,14,TRBV28,NA,TGTGCCAGCAGCACAGGGAGCTATAATTCACCCCTCCACTTT,CASSTGSYNSPLHF
TRBJ2-5,NA,18,TRBV6-1,NA,TGTGCCAGCAGTGAAGGGGGCCGGGGTCCTCGTGGTATGGAGACCCAGTACTTC,CASSEGGRGPRGMETQYF
TRBJ1-5,NA,12,TRBV5-6,NA,TGTGCCAACAATTGGGGGTATCAGCCCCAGCATTTT,CANNWGYQPQHF
TRBJ1-5,few,12,TRBV6-6,NA,TGTGCCAGCGCCAATAGCAATCAGCCCCAGCATTTT,CASANSNQPQHF
TRBJ2-1,NA,13,TRBV25-1,NA,TGTGCCAGCAGTGAATCGGTAAAGACGGGGCAGTTCTTC,CASSESVKTGQFF
TRBJ2-1,NA,13,TRBV30,NA,TGTGCCTGGGGTCCGGACAGCGCAGGTGAGCAGTTCTTC,CAWGPDSAGEQFF
TRBJ2-5,once,18,TRBV18,TRBD1,TGTGCCAGCTCACCATTCGCATCAACAGGGGGCACGGTAGAGACCCAGTACTTC,CASSPFASTGGTVETQYF
TRBJ1-5,NA,13,TRBV27,NA,TGTGCCAGCAGTTTATCGTTTGACAGTCACCAGCATTTT,CASSLSFDSHQHF
TRBJ2-7,NA,15,TRBV15,NA,TGTGCCACCAGCAGAGATCGAAACAGGGCGGTCGAGCAGTACTTC,CATSRDRNRAVEQYF
TRBJ2-1,NA,13,TRBV5-5,NA,TGTGCCAGCAGCTCCATCTCCTACAATGAGCAGTTCTTC,CASSSISYNEQFF
TRBJ2-3,NA,14,TRBV23-1,TRBD1,TGCGCCAGCAGTCAATCAGGGACAGGATATACGCAGTATTTT,CASSQSGTGYTQYF
TRBJ1-2,NA,14,TRBV5-5,NA,TGTGCCAGCAGCTTCCAGGAATACAACTATGGCTACACCTTC,CASSFQEYNYGYTF
TRBJ1-1,few,13,TRBV30,NA,TGTGCCTGGAGTGTAAGGGAAAACACTGAAGCTTTCTTT,CAWSVRENTEAFF
TRBJ2-5,few,15,TRBV5-1,NA,TGCGCCAGCAGCGCCTCAGGGGGGGAGAAAGAGACCCAGTACTTC,CASSASGGEKETQYF
TRBJ2-7,NA,13,TRBV6-6,TRBD1,TGTGCCAGCAGTCCCCGGGACAGGTACGAGCAGTACTTC,CASSPRDRYEQYF
TRBJ2-1,NA,16,TRBV11-2,TRBD2,TGTGCCAGCAGCTTCTCCGGGACTAGCGCCTACAATGAGCAGTTCTTC,CASSFSGTSAYNEQFF
TRBJ2-3,NA,17,TRBV5-1,NA,TGCGCCAGCACCCCCGGGGGCCCCTTTGCACACACAGATACGCAGTATTTT,CASTPGGPFAHTDTQYF
TRBJ2-7,NA,12,TRBV25-1,NA,TGTGCCAGCATTCCCCCCCCCTACGAGCAGTACTTC,CASIPPPYEQYF
TRBJ2-7,NA,16,TRBV5-1,NA,TGCGCCAGCAGCTTGGGGGCCGGGACACTTCCCTACGAGCAGTACTTC,CASSLGAGTLPYEQYF
TRBJ2-3,once,13,TRBV11-2,NA,TGTGCCAGCAGCCCGGGACTTACAGATACGCAGTATTTT,CASSPGLTDTQYF
TRBJ2-3,NA,15,TRBV19,NA,TGTGCCAGTAGTATTGGGGGGCCTTATTCCGATACGCAGTATTTT,CASSIGGPYSDTQYF
TRBJ2-5,NA,17,TRBV7-2,NA,TGTGCCAGCAGCTTAGAGCAGGGGGGATTTGGCCGGAAGACCCAGTACTTC,CASSLEQGGFGRKTQYF
TRBJ2-7,once,16,TRBV11-3,NA,TGTGCCAGCAGCTTAGTGCCGGCATCCACGGGTGGCGAGCAGTACTTC,CASSLVPASTGGEQYF
TRBJ2-2,NA,15,TRBV7-3,TRBD1,TGTGCCAGCAGCTTAGGTCAGGGGGTTACCGGGGAGCTGTTTTTT,CASSLGQGVTGELFF
TRBJ1-1,NA,14,TRBV9,NA,TGTGCCAGCAGCGTAGATGGACGAAACACTGAAGCTTTCTTT,CASSVDGRNTEAFF
TRBJ2-7,NA,16,TRBV7-8,TRBD2,TGTGCCAGCAGCTTGGGCGGACTAGCGGGGAACTACGAGCAGTACTTC,CASSLGGLAGNYEQYF
TRBJ2-7,NA,14,TRBV5-1,NA,TGCGCCAGCAGCTTGGGGGGGTCTCAGGGCGAGCAGTACTTC,CASSLGGSQGEQYF
TRBJ2-3,NA,15,TRBV19,TRBD1,TGTGCCAGTAGTATAGGGGGACAGAGCGAAGATACGCAGTATTTT,CASSIGGQSEDTQYF
TRBJ2-3,NA,13,TRBV5-6,NA,TGTGCCAGCAGCTTGTACAGCACAGATACGCAGTATTTT,CASSLYSTDTQYF
TRBJ1-1,NA,11,TRBV2,NA,TGTGCCAGCAAATGGGGCACTGAAGCTTTCTTT,CASKWGTEAFF
TRBJ1-3,NA,16,TRBV30,NA,TGTGCCTGGAGTCTTCGACAGGCAGCCTCTGGAAACACCATATATTTT,CAWSLRQAASGNTIYF
TRBJ2-3,NA,19,TRBV5-1,TRBD2,TGCGCCAGCAGCCCCCGACCGGGACTAGCGGGGGGGCGCACAGATACGCAGTATTTT,CASSPRPGLAGGRTDTQYF
TRBJ1-2,NA,15,TRBV6-5,TRBD1,TGTGCCAGCAGTTACTCGAGGACAGGGAGCTATGGCTACACCTTC,CASSYSRTGSYGYTF
TRBJ1-1,NA,11,TRBV6-1,NA,TGTGCCAGCAGTTCTTACACTGAAGCTTTCTTT,CASSSYTEAFF
TRBJ1-5,NA,15,TRBV19,TRBD1,TGTGCCAGTAGTGACAGGGGAGGGAGCAATCAGCCCCAGCATTTT,CASSDRGGSNQPQHF
TRBJ2-5,NA,15,TRBV5-5,TRBD1,TGTGCCAGCAGCCGGAGGGACAGGGAGGATGAGACCCAGTACTTC,CASSRRDREDETQYF
TRBJ2-7,NA,14,TRBV5-1,NA,TGCGCCAGCAGCTTGGTTGTCGACTCCTACGAGCAGTACTTC,CASSLVVDSYEQYF
TRBJ1-5,NA,15,TRBV4-1,NA,TGCGCCAGCAGCCAAGAAGGGGGTGGCAATCAGCCCCAGCATTTT,CASSQEGGGNQPQHF
TRBJ1-4,few,16,TRBV7-6,NA,TGTGCCAGCAGCAGGGCAGGCGGTGGGGAAGATGAAAAACTGTTTTTT,CASSRAGGGEDEKLFF
TRBJ2-2,NA,15,TRBV29-1,NA,TGCAGCGTTGATGCCGGCGATACGAACACCGGGGAGCTGTTTTTT,CSVDAGDTNTGELFF
TRBJ2-5,NA,15,TRBV28,NA,TGTGCCAGCAGTTTGCTAGGGGTCGCCTTTGCGACCCAGTACTTC,CASSLLGVAFATQYF
TRBJ2-4,NA,14,TRBV30,NA,TGTGCCTGGAGTCCGAAGACAGTAGCGTACATTCAGTACTTC,CAWSPKTVAYIQYF